This TCR beta chain was obtained from a study of T cell responses to AZD1222 COVID-19 vaccine. The germline V and J ends were trimmed by 2 bases and 2 bases, with 16 bases remaining between them. Per germline, CDR1 MNHEY and CDR2 SVGEGT. This CDR3 is 16 amino acids long. Study-level findings and limits: The donors showed a predominance of white British ancestry and of females, with possible underestimation of clonal diversity.

Assay used: immunoSEQ multiplex PCR; TCRdb lists only in-frame clones, some missing. This repertoire shows roughly 84,000 clones, 70% to 90% found once; its top ten account for more than 1.3%. Concerning this clone: No antigen is known for it.

The V call is TRBV6-2 or TRBV6-3, the J call TRBJ2-7; possibly TRBD1 for D (7 bases). This TCR was sampled from an adult in good health. The sample in question was peripheral blood, obtained on day 0 of AZD1222 vaccination. CDR3: CASSYRPGQRAYEQYF. The CDR3 DNA follows: TGTGCCAGCAGTTACCGACCGGGACAGCGGGCCTACGAGCAGTACTTC.